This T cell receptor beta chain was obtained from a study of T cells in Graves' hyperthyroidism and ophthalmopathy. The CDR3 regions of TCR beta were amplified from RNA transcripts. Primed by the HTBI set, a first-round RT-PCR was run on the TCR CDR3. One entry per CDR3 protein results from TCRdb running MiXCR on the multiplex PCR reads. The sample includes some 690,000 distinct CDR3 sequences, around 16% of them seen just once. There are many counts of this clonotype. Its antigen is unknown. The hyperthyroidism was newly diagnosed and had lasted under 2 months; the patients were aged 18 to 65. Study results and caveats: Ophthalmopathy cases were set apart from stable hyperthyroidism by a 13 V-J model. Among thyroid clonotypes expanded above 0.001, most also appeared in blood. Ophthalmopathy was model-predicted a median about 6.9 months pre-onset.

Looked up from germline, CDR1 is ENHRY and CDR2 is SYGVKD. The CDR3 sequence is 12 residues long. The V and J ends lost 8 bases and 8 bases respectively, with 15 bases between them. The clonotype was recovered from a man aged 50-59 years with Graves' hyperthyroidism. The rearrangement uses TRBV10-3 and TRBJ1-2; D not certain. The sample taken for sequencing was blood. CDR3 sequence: CAIGRVGEGYTF. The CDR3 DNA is TGTGCCATCGGCCGTGTGGGAGAAGGCTACACCTTC.